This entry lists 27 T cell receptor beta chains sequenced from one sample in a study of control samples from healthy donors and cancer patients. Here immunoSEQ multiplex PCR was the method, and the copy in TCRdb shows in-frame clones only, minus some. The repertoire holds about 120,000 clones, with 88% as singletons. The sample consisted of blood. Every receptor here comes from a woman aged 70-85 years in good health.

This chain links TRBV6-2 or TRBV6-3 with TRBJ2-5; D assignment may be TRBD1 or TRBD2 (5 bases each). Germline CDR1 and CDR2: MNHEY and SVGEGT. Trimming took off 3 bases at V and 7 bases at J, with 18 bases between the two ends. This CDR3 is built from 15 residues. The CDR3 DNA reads TGTGCCAGCAGTTATTATGGGGACCCGGTCGGGACCCAGTACTTC. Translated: CASSYYGDPVGTQYF.

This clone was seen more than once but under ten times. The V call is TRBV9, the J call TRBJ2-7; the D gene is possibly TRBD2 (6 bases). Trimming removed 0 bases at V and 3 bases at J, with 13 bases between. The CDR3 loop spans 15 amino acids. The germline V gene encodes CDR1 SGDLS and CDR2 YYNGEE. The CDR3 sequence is CASSVEVGDFYEQYF. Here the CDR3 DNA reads TGTGCCAGCAGCGTAGAGGTAGGGGACTTCTACGAGCAGTACTTC.

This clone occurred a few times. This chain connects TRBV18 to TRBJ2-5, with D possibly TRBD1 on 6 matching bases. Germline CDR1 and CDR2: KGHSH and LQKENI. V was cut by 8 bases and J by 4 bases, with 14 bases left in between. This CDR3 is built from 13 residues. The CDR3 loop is CASTPPGVETQYF. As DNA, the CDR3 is TGTGCCAGCACCCCCCCAGGGGTAGAGACCCAGTACTTC.

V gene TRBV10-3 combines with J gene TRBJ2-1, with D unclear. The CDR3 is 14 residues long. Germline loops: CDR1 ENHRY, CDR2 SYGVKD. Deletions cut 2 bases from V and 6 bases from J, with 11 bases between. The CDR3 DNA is TGTGCCATCAGTGAGACGAACGGGTTCAATGAGCAGTTCTTC. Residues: CAISETNGFNEQFF.

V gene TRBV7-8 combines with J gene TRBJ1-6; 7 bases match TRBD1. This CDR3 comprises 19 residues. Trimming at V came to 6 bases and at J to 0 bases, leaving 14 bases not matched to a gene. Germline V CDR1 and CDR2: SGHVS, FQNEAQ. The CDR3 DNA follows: TGTGCCAGCAGTCCGTCCGAGGGACAGCGGAGCTCCTATAATTCACCCCTCCACTTT. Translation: CASSPSEGQRSSYNSPLHF. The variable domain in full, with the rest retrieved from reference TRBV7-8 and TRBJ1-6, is GAGVSQSPRYKVAKRGQDVALRCDPISGHVSLFWYQQALGQGPEFLTYFQNEAQLDKSGLPSDRFFAERPEGSVSTLKIQRTQQEDSAVYLCASSPSEGQRSSYNSPLHFGNGTRLTVT.

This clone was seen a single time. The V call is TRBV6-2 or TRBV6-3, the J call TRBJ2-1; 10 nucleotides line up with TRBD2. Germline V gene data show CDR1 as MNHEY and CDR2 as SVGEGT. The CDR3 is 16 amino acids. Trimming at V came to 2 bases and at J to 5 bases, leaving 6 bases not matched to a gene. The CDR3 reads CASSYLSGGADNEQFF. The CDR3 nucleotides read TGTGCCAGCAGTTACCTCAGCGGGGGGGCCGACAATGAGCAGTTCTTC.

The CDR3 loop is CASSGTVQGTQYF. CDR3 coding DNA: TGTGCCAGCAGCGGAACGGTCCAGGGAACGCAGTATTTT. V gene TRBV7-3 combines with J gene TRBJ2-3; perhaps TRBD1 as D (5 bases). CDR3 size: 13 residues. Germline V gene lookup returns CDR1 SGHTA and CDR2 FQGTGA. V gave up 5 bases and J gave up 9 bases, with 15 bases separating them.

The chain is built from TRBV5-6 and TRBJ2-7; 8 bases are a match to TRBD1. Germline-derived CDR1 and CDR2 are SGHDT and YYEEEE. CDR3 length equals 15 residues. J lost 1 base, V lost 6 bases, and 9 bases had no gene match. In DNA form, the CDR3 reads TGTGCCAGCACTGGGTCCGGGACAGGTTCCTACGAGCAGTACTTC. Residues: CASTGSGTGSYEQYF.

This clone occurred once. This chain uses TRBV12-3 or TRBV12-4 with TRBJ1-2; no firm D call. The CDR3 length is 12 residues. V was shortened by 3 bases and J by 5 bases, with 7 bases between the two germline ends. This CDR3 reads CASSFPGYGYTF. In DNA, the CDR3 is TGTGCCAGCAGTTTTCCGGGTTATGGCTACACCTTC.

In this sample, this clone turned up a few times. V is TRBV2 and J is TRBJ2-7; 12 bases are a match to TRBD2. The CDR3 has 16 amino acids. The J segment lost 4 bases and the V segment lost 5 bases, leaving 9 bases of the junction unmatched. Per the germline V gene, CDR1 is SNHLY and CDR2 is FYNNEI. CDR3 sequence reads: CASSWTSGARKYEQYF. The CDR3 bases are TGTGCCAGCAGTTGGACTAGCGGGGCTCGAAAGTACGAGCAGTACTTC.

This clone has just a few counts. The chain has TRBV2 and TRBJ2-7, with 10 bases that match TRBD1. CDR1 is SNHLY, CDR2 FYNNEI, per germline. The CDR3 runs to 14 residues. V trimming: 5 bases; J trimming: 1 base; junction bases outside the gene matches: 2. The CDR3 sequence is CASSWDRGSYEQYF. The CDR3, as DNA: TGTGCCAGCAGTTGGGACAGGGGTTCCTACGAGCAGTACTTC.

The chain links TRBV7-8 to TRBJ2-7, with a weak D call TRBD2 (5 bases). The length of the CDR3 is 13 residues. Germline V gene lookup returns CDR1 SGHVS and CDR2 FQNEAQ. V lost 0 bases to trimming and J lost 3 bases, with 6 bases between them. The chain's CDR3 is CASSLARDYEQYF. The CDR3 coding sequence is TGTGCCAGCAGCTTAGCACGGGACTACGAGCAGTACTTC.

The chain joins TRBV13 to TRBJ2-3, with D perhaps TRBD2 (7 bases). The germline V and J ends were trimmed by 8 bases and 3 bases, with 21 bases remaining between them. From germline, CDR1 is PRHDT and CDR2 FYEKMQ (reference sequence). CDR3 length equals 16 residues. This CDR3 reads CASGPPGLGGTDTQYF. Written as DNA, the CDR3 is TGTGCCAGCGGCCCCCCAGGACTAGGGGGTACAGATACGCAGTATTTT.

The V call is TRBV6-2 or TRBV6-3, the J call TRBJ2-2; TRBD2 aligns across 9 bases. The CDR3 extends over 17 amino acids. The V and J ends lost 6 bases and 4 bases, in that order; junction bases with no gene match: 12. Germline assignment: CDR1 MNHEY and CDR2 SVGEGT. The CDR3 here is CASSRARRGGITGELFF. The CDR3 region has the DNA TGTGCCAGCAGCCGAGCGCGGCGGGGGGGTATCACCGGGGAGCTGTTTTTT.

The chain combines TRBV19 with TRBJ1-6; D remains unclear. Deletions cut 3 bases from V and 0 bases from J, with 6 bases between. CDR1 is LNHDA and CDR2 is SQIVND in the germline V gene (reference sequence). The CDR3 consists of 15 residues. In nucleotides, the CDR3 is TGTGCCAGTAGTATGGAGAGCTCCTATAATTCACCCCTCCACTTT. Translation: CASSMESSYNSPLHF.

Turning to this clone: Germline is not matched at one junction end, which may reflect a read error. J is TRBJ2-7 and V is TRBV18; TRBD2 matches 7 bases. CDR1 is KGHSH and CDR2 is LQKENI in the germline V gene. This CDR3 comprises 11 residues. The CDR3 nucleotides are TGTGCCAGCTCGCTCGGGGAGGGCCAAGTTTTT. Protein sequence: CASSLGEGQVF.

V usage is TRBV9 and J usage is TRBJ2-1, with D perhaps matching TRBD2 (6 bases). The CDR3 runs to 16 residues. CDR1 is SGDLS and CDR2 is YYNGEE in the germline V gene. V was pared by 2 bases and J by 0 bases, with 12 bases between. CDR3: CASSVFSGASYNEQFF. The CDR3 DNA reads TGTGCCAGCAGCGTTTTTAGCGGAGCCTCCTACAATGAGCAGTTCTTC. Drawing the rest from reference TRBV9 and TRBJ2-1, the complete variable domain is DSGVTQTPKHLITATGQRVTLRCSPRSGDLSVYWYQQSLDQGLQFLIQYYNGEERAKGNILERFSAQQFPDLHSELNLSSLELGDSALYFCASSVFSGASYNEQFFGPGTRLTVL.

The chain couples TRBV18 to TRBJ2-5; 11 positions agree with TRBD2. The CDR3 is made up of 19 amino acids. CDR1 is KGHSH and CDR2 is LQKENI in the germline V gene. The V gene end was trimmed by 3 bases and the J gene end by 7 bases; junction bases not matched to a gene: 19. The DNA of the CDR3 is TGTGCCAGCTCACCCCGCATCCTTAGCGGGGGGGCTCCTTTGGTGACCCAGTACTTC. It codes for CASSPRILSGGAPLVTQYF.

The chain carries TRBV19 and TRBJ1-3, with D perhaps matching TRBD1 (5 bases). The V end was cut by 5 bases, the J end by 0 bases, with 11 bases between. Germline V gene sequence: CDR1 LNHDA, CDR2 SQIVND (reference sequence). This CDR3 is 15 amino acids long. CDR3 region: CASSLSGRSGNTIYF. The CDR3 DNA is TGTGCCAGTAGTCTCTCGGGGCGCTCTGGAAACACCATATATTTT.

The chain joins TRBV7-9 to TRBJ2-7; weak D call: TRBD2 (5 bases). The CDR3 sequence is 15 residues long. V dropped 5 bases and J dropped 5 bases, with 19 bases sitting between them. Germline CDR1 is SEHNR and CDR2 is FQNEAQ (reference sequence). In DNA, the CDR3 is TGTGCCAGCAGCGCGACGTCTCGGACCGGGGACGAGCAGTACTTC. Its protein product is CASSATSRTGDEQYF.

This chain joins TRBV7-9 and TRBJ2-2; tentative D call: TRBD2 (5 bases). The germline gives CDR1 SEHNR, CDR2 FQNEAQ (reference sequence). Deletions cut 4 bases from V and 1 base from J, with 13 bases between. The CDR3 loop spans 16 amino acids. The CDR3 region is CASSYSPGMNTGELFF. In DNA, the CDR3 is TGTGCCAGCAGCTACTCCCCGGGGATGAACACCGGGGAGCTGTTTTTT.

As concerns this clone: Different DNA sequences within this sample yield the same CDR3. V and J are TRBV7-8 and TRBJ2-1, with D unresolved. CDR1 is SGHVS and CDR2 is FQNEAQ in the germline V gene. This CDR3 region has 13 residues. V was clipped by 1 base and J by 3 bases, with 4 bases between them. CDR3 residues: CASSLGHYNEQFF. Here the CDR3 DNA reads TGTGCCAGCAGCTTAGGACACTACAATGAGCAGTTCTTC.

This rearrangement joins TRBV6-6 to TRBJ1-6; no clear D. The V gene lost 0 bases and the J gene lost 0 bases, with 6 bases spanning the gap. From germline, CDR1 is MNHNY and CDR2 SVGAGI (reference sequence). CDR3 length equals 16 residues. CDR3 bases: TGTGCCAGCAGTTACTCGGGGAGCTCCTATAATTCACCCCTCCACTTT. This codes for CASSYSGSSYNSPLHF.

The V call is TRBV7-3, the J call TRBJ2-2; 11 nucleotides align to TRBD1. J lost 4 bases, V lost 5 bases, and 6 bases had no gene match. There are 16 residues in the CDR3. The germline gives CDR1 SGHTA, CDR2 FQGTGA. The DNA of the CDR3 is TGTGCCAGCAGCCGGACAGGGGGCGCGGTCACCGGGGAGCTGTTTTTT. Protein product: CASSRTGGAVTGELFF.

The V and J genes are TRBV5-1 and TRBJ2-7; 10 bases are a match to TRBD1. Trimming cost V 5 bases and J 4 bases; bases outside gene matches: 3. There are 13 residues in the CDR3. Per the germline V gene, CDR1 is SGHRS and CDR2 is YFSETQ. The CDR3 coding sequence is TGCGCCAGCAGGGGACAGGGGTTGTACGAGCAGTACTTC. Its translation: CASRGQGLYEQYF.

CDR3 coding DNA: TGTGCCAGTAGTCCAGCCCGGGGGAACGGCAATCAGCCCCAGCATTTT. Residues: CASSPARGNGNQPQHF. J is TRBJ1-5 and V is TRBV19, with D tentatively TRBD1 (5 bases). The CDR3 runs to 16 residues. Trimming cost V 5 bases and J 2 bases, with 16 bases left between them. Per germline, CDR1 LNHDA and CDR2 SQIVND (reference sequence).

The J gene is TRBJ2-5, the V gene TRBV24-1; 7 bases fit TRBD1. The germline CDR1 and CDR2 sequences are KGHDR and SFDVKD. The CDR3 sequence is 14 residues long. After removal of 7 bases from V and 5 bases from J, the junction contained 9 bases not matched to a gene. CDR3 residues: CATSETQGSETQYF. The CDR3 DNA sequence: TGTGCCACCAGCGAAACACAGGGGTCGGAGACCCAGTACTTC.